The rows below give T cell receptor beta chains drawn from one sample of a study of memory CD8 T cells in hepatitis C reinfection. Clones were read by immunoSEQ multiplex PCR, and TCRdb kept only the in-frame ones, dropping some. The profile shows just over 50,000 clones, 85% to 90% of them singletons. The material sequenced was naive CD8+ T cells sorted from blood. Receptors originate from a man aged 18 to 30 with hepatitis C virus infection. CDR3s include the opening cysteine and the closing phenylalanine or tryptophan. A D gene is named only where the DNA matches it firmly. Expanded clones are given a class, and other clones once, few, many or no size at all.

d_call,cdr3_length,v_call,j_call,clone_size,cdr3_nt,cdr3_aa
TRBD2,16,TRBV7-2,TRBJ2-2,-,TGTGCCAGCAGCCCTAGCGGGACTAGAGTTCCCGGGGAGCTGTTTTTT,CASSPSGTRVPGELFF
TRBD2,16,TRBV11-2,TRBJ2-1,-,TGTGCCAGCAGCCCAGTAGCGGGGGGGCCAGCCAATGAGCAGTTCTTC,CASSPVAGGPANEQFF
TRBD1,15,TRBV27,TRBJ1-1,-,TGTGCCAGCAGCCTTAGTCTCGGGACAGGGACTGAAGCTTTCTTT,CASSLSLGTGTEAFF
-,14,TRBV6-1,TRBJ2-1,-,TGTGCCAGCAGTGAAAGCGGTGCGTACAATGAGCAGTTCTTC,CASSESGAYNEQFF
TRBD1,14,TRBV7-9,TRBJ2-1,-,TGTGCCAGCAAAACAGGGGACCGGATCAATGAGCAGTTCTTC,CASKTGDRINEQFF
TRBD2,16,TRBV29-1,TRBJ2-1,-,TGCAGCGTTGAGGGCGCCGTGGGAGGGTTATACAATGAGCAGTTCTTC,CSVEGAVGGLYNEQFF
-,13,TRBV4-1,TRBJ2-1,-,TGCGCCAGCAGCCAAGATCACGGGGTTGAGCAGTTCTTC,CASSQDHGVEQFF
TRBD1,13,TRBV6-5,TRBJ1-2,-,TGTGCCAGCAGTTACTCGACAGGGTATGGCTACACCTTC,CASSYSTGYGYTF
-,14,TRBV5-4,TRBJ1-2,-,TGTGCCAGCAGTCTGGGGGGGATTAACTATGGCTACACCTTC,CASSLGGINYGYTF
TRBD1,16,TRBV27,TRBJ1-2,-,TGTGCCAGCAGATACGAGACAGGGAATGAAGCCTATGGCTACACCTTC,CASRYETGNEAYGYTF
-,13,TRBV7-9,TRBJ1-1,-,TGTGCCAGCAGCACGACAGAGAACACTGAAGCTTTCTTT,CASSTTENTEAFF
-,15,TRBV7-9,TRBJ2-1,-,TGTGCCAGCAGCCCAGACCAGGGGACCTACAATGAGCAGTTCTTC,CASSPDQGTYNEQFF
-,13,TRBV19,TRBJ1-5,few,TGTGCCAGTAGTATTCGGGGCAATCAGCCCCAGCATTTT,CASSIRGNQPQHF
TRBD2,16,TRBV5-4,TRBJ2-5,-,TGTGCCAGCAGCCCGGGGACTAGCGGGATTGGAGAGACCCAGTACTTC,CASSPGTSGIGETQYF
-,17,TRBV5-1,TRBJ2-7,-,TGCGCCAGCAGTCATGGACAGCGCGGGGGCGGCTCCTACGAGCAGTACTTC,CASSHGQRGGGSYEQYF
TRBD1,18,TRBV28,TRBJ1-1,-,TGTGCCAGCAGTGTATCCGGGACAGGGGCCCTCTTAACCACTGAAGCTTTCTTT,CASSVSGTGALLTTEAFF
TRBD2,12,TRBV6-1,TRBJ2-1,-,TGTGCCGGCCAGGGACTAGCGAATGAGCAGTTCTTC,CAGQGLANEQFF
TRBD2,17,TRBV7-7,TRBJ2-1,-,TGTGCCAGCAGCGCCTGGACTAGCGGGGGGGAATACAATGAGCAGTTCTTC,CASSAWTSGGEYNEQFF
-,16,TRBV7-2,TRBJ2-3,-,TGTGCCAGCAGCGGAGGAGGCGGGGCCCGCACAGATACGCAGTATTTT,CASSGGGGARTDTQYF
TRBD2,17,TRBV5-3,TRBJ2-7,-,TGTGCCAGAAGCTTGAGTCCTAGCGGAGCCCTTTCCTACGAGCAGTACTTC,CARSLSPSGALSYEQYF
-,13,TRBV19,TRBJ2-1,-,TGTGCCAGGGAGGGGGGGCCCTACAATGAGCAGTTCTTC,CAREGGPYNEQFF
TRBD1,15,TRBV6-5,TRBJ2-7,-,TGTGCCAGCAGACTCACCGGGACAGAGGAATACGAGCAGTACTTC,CASRLTGTEEYEQYF
-,15,TRBV5-1,TRBJ2-3,-,TGCGCCAGCAGCTGGAGCGGACGTAGCACAGATACGCAGTATTTT,CASSWSGRSTDTQYF
TRBD1,16,TRBV7-9,TRBJ2-5,-,TGTGCCAGCAGCCCCTGGGGCGGGACAGGGGAAGAGACCCAGTACTTC,CASSPWGGTGEETQYF
TRBD2,14,TRBV7-9,TRBJ2-1,few,TGTGCCAGCAGCCCCTCCGGGGGGGAAAATGAGCAGTTCTTC,CASSPSGGENEQFF
-,12,TRBV7-9,TRBJ1-1,-,TGTGCCAGCAGCTTAGGAACGGGGGAAGCTTTCTTT,CASSLGTGEAFF
-,15,TRBV28,TRBJ2-2,-,TGTGCCAGCAGTTTTTTACAGTCTATCACCGGGGAGCTGTTTTTT,CASSFLQSITGELFF
TRBD2,15,TRBV7-9,TRBJ2-7,-,TGTGCCAGCAGCGGAGGGACTAGCGGGAAACACGAGCAGTACTTC,CASSGGTSGKHEQYF
TRBD2,14,TRBV27,TRBJ2-1,-,TGTGCCAGCAGTTTAAGCGGGAGCTACAATGAGCAGTTCTTC,CASSLSGSYNEQFF
TRBD1,15,TRBV6-5,TRBJ2-2,-,TGTGCCAGCAGACCTGAGCGAGGGGACAGCGGGGAGCTGTTTTTT,CASRPERGDSGELFF
-,15,TRBV28,TRBJ2-3,-,TGTGCCAGCAGTTTGGAGGGTTGGGACACAGATACGCAGTATTTT,CASSLEGWDTDTQYF
TRBD2,14,TRBV27,TRBJ2-7,-,TGTGCCAGCAGTTTTAGCGGGAGAGCGCACGAGCAGTACTTC,CASSFSGRAHEQYF